The rows below give T cell receptor beta chains drawn from one sample of a study of blood T cell repertoires in COVID-19. Profiling relied on immunoSEQ multiplex PCR, and the TCRdb table lists in-frame clones only, not all of them. The sample has 150,000 to 200,000 clones, approximately 90% seen once. The sequenced material came from peripheral blood. Every receptor here comes from a middle-aged man with active or convalescent COVID-19. Each CDR3 is given with its conserved first and last residue. D genes are given only for firm matches. Clone size appears in some rows only: once, few, many, or a class for an expanded clone.

J	V	length	size	D	DNA	CDR3
TRBJ2-3	TRBV10-1	14	.	TRBD2	TGCCGTCAAGGGGAGCGGGGGGGCACAGATACGCAGTATTTT	CRQGERGGTDTQYF
TRBJ1-5	TRBV2	15	.	TRBD1	TGTGCCAGCAGTGCAGGGGGCAATAGCAATCAGCCCCAGCATTTT	CASSAGGNSNQPQHF
TRBJ2-7	TRBV5-1	16	.	TRBD1	TGCGCCAGCAGCTTGGCCCTTGACAGGGGGCTTCACGAGCAGTACTTC	CASSLALDRGLHEQYF
TRBJ1-6	TRBV6-5	14	few	TRBD1	TGTGCCAGCAGCCTCGGACAGGGAAGGGCACCCCTCCACTTT	CASSLGQGRAPLHF
TRBJ1-1	TRBV18	14	.	.	TGTGCCAGCTCACCGGGACAACAGAACACTGAAGCTTTCTTT	CASSPGQQNTEAFF
TRBJ2-3	TRBV3-1/TRBV3-2	16	.	TRBD2	TGTGCCAGCAGCTTAGCGGGAGGAGGGGGCACAGATACGCAGTATTTT	CASSLAGGGGTDTQYF
TRBJ1-2	TRBV18	18	.	.	TGTGCCAGCTCACCAGAATTGCGGGGTTCCCACGCTAACTATGGCTACACCTTC	CASSPELRGSHANYGYTF
TRBJ1-2	TRBV3-1/TRBV3-2	17	.	TRBD1	TGTGCCAGCAGCATTGGGACAGTCGTCAGGGGTAACTATGGCTACACCTTC	CASSIGTVVRGNYGYTF
TRBJ1-1	TRBV28	15	few	TRBD1	TGTGCCAGCATCAATCCGGGACAGGGCGGCACTGAAGCTTTCTTT	CASINPGQGGTEAFF
TRBJ1-5	TRBV27	15	.	.	TGTGCCAGCTCCTCAGGCATTCTTAGCAATCAGCCCCAGCATTTT	CASSSGILSNQPQHF
TRBJ2-3	TRBV24-1	15	once	.	TGTGCCACCAGTGATTTTTTGCAGGCGACAGATACGCAGTATTTT	CATSDFLQATDTQYF
TRBJ2-1	TRBV2	15	.	TRBD1	TGTGCCAGCAGGTTCGACAGGGGCACCTACAATGAGCAGTTCTTC	CASRFDRGTYNEQFF
TRBJ2-6	TRBV3-1/TRBV3-2	14	.	.	TGTGCCAGCAGCCAAGGGACAGGGGCCAACGTCCTGACTTTC	CASSQGTGANVLTF
TRBJ2-3	TRBV5-1	16	.	.	TGCGCCAGCAGCCCAATTTCGCGGGCAAGCACAGATACGCAGTATTTT	CASSPISRASTDTQYF
TRBJ2-7	TRBV4-1	13	.	.	TGCGCCAGCAGCGAAGGGCCCTCCTACGAGCAGTACTTC	CASSEGPSYEQYF
TRBJ2-7	TRBV12-5	18	.	.	TGTGCTAGTGGTTTGGTACAAGGATTGACAGACCAGAACTACGAGCAGTACTTC	CASGLVQGLTDQNYEQYF
TRBJ2-2	TRBV19	17	.	.	TGTGCCAGTAGTATACCCAATCCGGTGGCGAACACCGGGGAGCTGTTTTTT	CASSIPNPVANTGELFF
TRBJ2-3	TRBV7-2	15	.	.	TGTGCCAGCAGCTGGACGGCCGGGGACACAGATACGCAGTATTTT	CASSWTAGDTDTQYF
TRBJ2-7	TRBV18	16	.	TRBD1	TGTGCCAGCTCACAACTACAGGGGGCGAGCTCCTACGAGCAGTACTTC	CASSQLQGASSYEQYF